The 24 T cell receptor beta chains reported below all come from one sample, sequenced in a study of identical twins. TCRdb ran MiXCR on the 5' RACE reads and lists one entry per CDR3 protein. The sample has some 500,000 distinct CDR3 sequences; 7.5% to 10% are singletons. These same records also appear under a second study, on yellow fever vaccine responses in identical twins.

The sample consisted of PBMCs. These receptors all stem from a woman aged 18-30 years in good health.

For this clonotype: This sequence may be a read error, since a much larger clone differs from it by one base. The CDR3 coding sequence is TGTGCCAGCAGCGTAGACGGCGGGGGGGGAGACACCCAGTACTTC. It codes for CASSVDGGGGDTQYF. The chain is built from TRBV9 and TRBJ2-5; 9 positions agree with TRBD2. CDR1 is SGDLS and CDR2 is YYNGEE in the germline V gene. J lost 8 bases, V lost 0 bases, and 8 bases had no gene match. The CDR3 consists of 15 residues.

A few counts support this clonotype. The V gene is TRBV5-6, the J gene TRBJ1-1, with D tentatively TRBD1 (6 bases). CDR1 and CDR2 (germline): SGHDT, YYEEEE. The germline V and J ends were trimmed by 6 bases and 4 bases, with 10 bases remaining between them. The CDR3 contains 12 residues. CDR3 protein: CASNRVGTEAFF. The CDR3 DNA sequence: TGTGCCAGCAACAGGGTTGGCACTGAAGCTTTCTTT.

This chain uses TRBV21-1 with TRBJ1-2; TRBD1 reflects the table's D call only, with no check against the DNA. TRBV21-1 is a pseudogene. This CDR3 comprises 19 residues. The DNA of the CDR3 is TGTGCCAGCAGCAACAGCAACCAGGACAGGGGGCCGAAGAGCTATGGCTACACCTTC. Translating gives CASSNSNQDRGPKSYGYTF.

This clonotype has just a few counts. The V gene is TRBV4-1, the J gene TRBJ1-2, with a tentative D call TRBD1 (5 bases). V dropped 1 base and J dropped 5 bases, with 17 bases sitting between them. Looked up from germline, CDR1 is MGHRA and CDR2 is YSYEKL. The CDR3 spans 16 residues. The CDR3 DNA sequence: TGCGCCAGCAGCCAAGTGGTGAAGGAGCAGGGATATGGCTACACCTTC. Translating it yields CASSQVVKEQGYGYTF.

This clonotype was observed a few times. The gene calls are TRBV6-1 and TRBJ1-1, with a possible D match to TRBD1 (6 bases). This CDR3 comprises 13 residues. V lost 6 bases, J lost 2 bases, and 10 bases lay in between. Germline assignment: CDR1 MNHNS and CDR2 SASEGT. The CDR3 region is CASRDRSNTEAFF. The DNA of the CDR3 is TGTGCCAGCAGGGACAGATCTAACACTGAAGCTTTCTTT.

Many counts were recorded for this clonotype. J is TRBJ2-7 and V is TRBV20-1; no reliable D call. This CDR3 has 12 residues. Between the trimmed V and J ends, which lost 3 bases and 1 base, there was a span of 7 bases. CDR1 is DFQATT, CDR2 SNEGSKA, per germline (reference sequence). CDR3: CSASSLSYEQYF. The CDR3 coding sequence is TGCAGTGCTAGTTCTCTATCCTACGAGCAGTACTTC.

The V and J genes are TRBV3-1 and TRBJ2-1; 11 positions match TRBD2. The CDR3 runs 20 residues. In germline, CDR1 is LGHDT, CDR2 YNNKEL (reference sequence). V lost 0 bases, J lost 5 bases, and 15 bases stayed unmatched. The DNA of the CDR3 is TGTGCCAGCAGCCAAGATTACCCCTCTGTTAGCGGGGGGGGTCACAATGAGCAGTTCTTC. Translating gives CASSQDYPSVSGGGHNEQFF.

The chain joins TRBV4-1 to TRBJ2-3, with 11 bases that match TRBD2. In germline, CDR1 is MGHRA, CDR2 YSYEKL. The V segment lost 0 bases and the J segment 2 bases; nucleotides outside the gene matches: 1. This CDR3 contains 16 residues. CDR3 protein: CASSQELAGVTDTQYF. The CDR3 DNA reads TGCGCCAGCAGCCAAGAACTAGCGGGGGTCACAGATACGCAGTATTTT.

This clonotype was found many times. The chain carries TRBV5-1 and TRBJ2-5; D is possibly TRBD2 (5 bases). There are 15 residues in the CDR3. CDR1 is SGHRS and CDR2 is YFSETQ in the germline V gene. The V end lost 4 bases, the J end lost 3 bases, and 16 bases lay between the germline ends. The CDR3 loop is CASSPLGEGEETQYF. In DNA, the CDR3 is TGCGCCAGCAGCCCTTTGGGTGAGGGTGAAGAGACCCAGTACTTC.

This chain links TRBV15 with TRBJ1-4, with D perhaps matching TRBD1 (6 bases). V was shortened by 3 bases and J by 4 bases, with 12 bases between the two germline ends. From germline, CDR1 is LNHNV and CDR2 YYDKDF (reference sequence). CDR3 size: 15 residues. Written as DNA, the CDR3 is TGTGCCACCAGCAGTTCCAGGGGACATAATGAAAAACTGTTTTTT. It is translated as CATSSSRGHNEKLFF.

This chain joins TRBV20-1 and TRBJ2-1, with 8 bases that match TRBD2. V lost 1 base to trimming and J lost 3 bases; unmatched junction nucleotides: 5. The CDR3 loop spans 15 amino acids. CDR1 and CDR2 (germline): DFQATT, SNEGSKA (reference sequence). In nucleotides, the CDR3 is TGCAGTGCTAGAGTGGGGACTAGTGTCTACAATGAGCAGTTCTTC. As protein: CSARVGTSVYNEQFF.

This chain links TRBV2 with TRBJ2-5, with D possibly TRBD2 on 5 matching bases. The CDR3 contains 14 residues. Between the trimmed V and J ends, which lost 5 bases and 9 bases, there was a span of 19 bases. Looked up from germline, CDR1 is SNHLY and CDR2 is FYNNEI. DNA of the CDR3: TGTGCCAGCAGTCCCCGGGGTGGGGTCCCAGCCCAGTACTTC. Its protein is CASSPRGGVPAQYF.

Only a few counts were recorded for this clonotype. V usage is TRBV7-2 and J usage is TRBJ2-3, with 7 bases matching TRBD2. Per germline, CDR1 SGHTA and CDR2 FQGNSA. V was pared by 5 bases and J by 1 base, with 9 bases of the junction left unmatched. The CDR3 loop spans 16 amino acids. CDR3 in amino acids: CASSPSRGIRTDTQYF. The CDR3 DNA sequence: TGTGCCAGCAGCCCATCGCGGGGGATCCGCACAGATACGCAGTATTTT.

This clonotype was counted ten times or more. V usage is TRBV7-8 and J usage is TRBJ1-2, with D possibly TRBD1 on 6 matching bases. CDR3 length: 16 amino acids. V dropped 5 bases and J dropped 4 bases, with 20 bases sitting between them. In germline, CDR1 is SGHVS, CDR2 FQNEAQ. The CDR3 region has the DNA TGTGCCAGCAGCCCCCAAGGACAGAACTCGGGCTATGGCTACACCTTC. This encodes CASSPQGQNSGYGYTF.

This clonotype was recorded a few times. The rearrangement uses TRBV7-6 and TRBJ2-7; either TRBD1 or TRBD2 may fit D (5 bases each). The CDR3 spans 14 residues. V was clipped by 3 bases and J by 2 bases, with 11 bases between them. Germline values: CDR1 SGHVS, CDR2 FNYEAQ. In DNA form, the CDR3 reads TGTGCCAGCAGCTTCCAGACGGGACCCTACGAGCAGTACTTC. Protein: CASSFQTGPYEQYF.

A single count supports this clonotype. The chain joins TRBV5-1 to TRBJ2-3, with 9 bases aligning to TRBD2. Germline values: CDR1 SGHRS, CDR2 YFSETQ. The CDR3 is 14 residues long. Unmatched junction bases numbered 7, after V lost 5 bases and J lost 6 bases. The CDR3 DNA is TGCGCCAGCAGGCATAGCGGGGGCTTCGATACGCAGTATTTT. Translating gives CASRHSGGFDTQYF.

In its sample, this clonotype was seen many times. This chain joins TRBV20-1 and TRBJ2-1; D is unclear. Trimming left V 6 bases short and J 6 bases short, with 12 bases between. The germline gives CDR1 DFQATT, CDR2 SNEGSKA (reference sequence). CDR3 length: 12 amino acids. The CDR3 nucleotides are TGCAGTGCCCTGCACCTGGGCAATGAGCAGTTCTTC. Protein product: CSALHLGNEQFF.

This clonotype appeared many times. This chain uses TRBV5-1 with TRBJ2-7; TRBD1 is a possible D gene (5 bases). The germline V gene encodes CDR1 SGHRS and CDR2 YFSETQ. The V and J ends lost 1 base and 3 bases respectively, with 14 bases between them. This CDR3 comprises 15 residues. CDR3 protein: CASSLTGKSLYEQYF. CDR3 coding DNA: TGCGCCAGCAGCTTGACAGGCAAATCGCTCTACGAGCAGTACTTC. Based on the CDR3 plus reference TRBV5-1 and TRBJ2-7, the full variable domain is KAGVTQTPRYLIKTRGQQVTLSCSPISGHRSVSWYQQTPGQGLQFLFEYFSETQRNKGNFPGRFSGRQFSNSRSEMNVSTLELGDSALYLCASSLTGKSLYEQYFGPGTRLTVT.

V usage is TRBV5-1 and J usage is TRBJ2-2; D gene uncertain. V lost 0 bases and J 6 bases, leaving 9 bases between the germline ends. The CDR3 covers 14 residues. Germline V lookup: CDR1 SGHRS, CDR2 YFSETQ. The CDR3 reads CASSLVQLAGELFF. CDR3 nucleotides: TGCGCCAGCAGCTTGGTCCAGCTGGCCGGGGAGCTGTTTTTT.

The CDR3 loop reads CASSVTEGSYEQYF. Here the CDR3 DNA reads TGTGCCAGCAGCGTCACCGAAGGCTCCTACGAGCAGTACTTC. The genes are TRBV9 and TRBJ2-7, with unresolved D. The CDR3 runs to 14 residues. Between the trimmed V and J ends, which lost 2 bases and 0 bases, there was a span of 9 bases. The germline V gene encodes CDR1 SGDLS and CDR2 YYNGEE.

CDR3 bases: TGCGCCAGCAGCTTGGTCTCAGGGGTTATCTACAATGAGCAGTTCTTC. This codes for CASSLVSGVIYNEQFF. The rearrangement uses TRBV5-1 and TRBJ2-1; D is possibly TRBD1 (6 bases). The CDR3 has 16 amino acids. Trimming shortened V by 0 bases and J by 3 bases, and 13 bases separated the two germline ends. Germline values: CDR1 SGHRS, CDR2 YFSETQ.

The genes are TRBV20-1 and TRBJ1-1; 8 bases are shared with TRBD1. J was trimmed by 1 base and V by 5 bases; bases with no gene match: 6. Looked up from germline, CDR1 is DFQATT and CDR2 is SNEGSKA (reference sequence). The CDR3 loop spans 14 amino acids. The CDR3, as DNA: TGCAGTGCTCCAAGGACAGGGCGGAACACTGAAGCTTTCTTT. Translated: CSAPRTGRNTEAFF.

This clonotype appeared many times. J is TRBJ2-5 and V is TRBV12-3 or TRBV12-4; D is undetermined. Trimming took off 6 bases at V and 3 bases at J, with 5 bases between the two ends. This CDR3 spans 11 amino acids. The CDR3 sequence is CASSHEETQYF. CDR3 nucleotides: TGTGCCAGCAGCCATGAAGAGACCCAGTACTTC.

This clonotype was detected ten times or more. V is TRBV6-1 and J is TRBJ2-3; a weak D match, TRBD1 (5 bases). The CDR3 runs to 16 residues. V was trimmed by 7 bases and J by 5 bases, leaving 22 bases between them. Germline CDR1 reads MNHNS; CDR2 reads SASEGT. Here the CDR3 DNA reads TGTGCCAGCATCTTTTTAGGGGTTGATTCGGGAGATACGCAGTATTTT. It specifies CASIFLGVDSGDTQYF.